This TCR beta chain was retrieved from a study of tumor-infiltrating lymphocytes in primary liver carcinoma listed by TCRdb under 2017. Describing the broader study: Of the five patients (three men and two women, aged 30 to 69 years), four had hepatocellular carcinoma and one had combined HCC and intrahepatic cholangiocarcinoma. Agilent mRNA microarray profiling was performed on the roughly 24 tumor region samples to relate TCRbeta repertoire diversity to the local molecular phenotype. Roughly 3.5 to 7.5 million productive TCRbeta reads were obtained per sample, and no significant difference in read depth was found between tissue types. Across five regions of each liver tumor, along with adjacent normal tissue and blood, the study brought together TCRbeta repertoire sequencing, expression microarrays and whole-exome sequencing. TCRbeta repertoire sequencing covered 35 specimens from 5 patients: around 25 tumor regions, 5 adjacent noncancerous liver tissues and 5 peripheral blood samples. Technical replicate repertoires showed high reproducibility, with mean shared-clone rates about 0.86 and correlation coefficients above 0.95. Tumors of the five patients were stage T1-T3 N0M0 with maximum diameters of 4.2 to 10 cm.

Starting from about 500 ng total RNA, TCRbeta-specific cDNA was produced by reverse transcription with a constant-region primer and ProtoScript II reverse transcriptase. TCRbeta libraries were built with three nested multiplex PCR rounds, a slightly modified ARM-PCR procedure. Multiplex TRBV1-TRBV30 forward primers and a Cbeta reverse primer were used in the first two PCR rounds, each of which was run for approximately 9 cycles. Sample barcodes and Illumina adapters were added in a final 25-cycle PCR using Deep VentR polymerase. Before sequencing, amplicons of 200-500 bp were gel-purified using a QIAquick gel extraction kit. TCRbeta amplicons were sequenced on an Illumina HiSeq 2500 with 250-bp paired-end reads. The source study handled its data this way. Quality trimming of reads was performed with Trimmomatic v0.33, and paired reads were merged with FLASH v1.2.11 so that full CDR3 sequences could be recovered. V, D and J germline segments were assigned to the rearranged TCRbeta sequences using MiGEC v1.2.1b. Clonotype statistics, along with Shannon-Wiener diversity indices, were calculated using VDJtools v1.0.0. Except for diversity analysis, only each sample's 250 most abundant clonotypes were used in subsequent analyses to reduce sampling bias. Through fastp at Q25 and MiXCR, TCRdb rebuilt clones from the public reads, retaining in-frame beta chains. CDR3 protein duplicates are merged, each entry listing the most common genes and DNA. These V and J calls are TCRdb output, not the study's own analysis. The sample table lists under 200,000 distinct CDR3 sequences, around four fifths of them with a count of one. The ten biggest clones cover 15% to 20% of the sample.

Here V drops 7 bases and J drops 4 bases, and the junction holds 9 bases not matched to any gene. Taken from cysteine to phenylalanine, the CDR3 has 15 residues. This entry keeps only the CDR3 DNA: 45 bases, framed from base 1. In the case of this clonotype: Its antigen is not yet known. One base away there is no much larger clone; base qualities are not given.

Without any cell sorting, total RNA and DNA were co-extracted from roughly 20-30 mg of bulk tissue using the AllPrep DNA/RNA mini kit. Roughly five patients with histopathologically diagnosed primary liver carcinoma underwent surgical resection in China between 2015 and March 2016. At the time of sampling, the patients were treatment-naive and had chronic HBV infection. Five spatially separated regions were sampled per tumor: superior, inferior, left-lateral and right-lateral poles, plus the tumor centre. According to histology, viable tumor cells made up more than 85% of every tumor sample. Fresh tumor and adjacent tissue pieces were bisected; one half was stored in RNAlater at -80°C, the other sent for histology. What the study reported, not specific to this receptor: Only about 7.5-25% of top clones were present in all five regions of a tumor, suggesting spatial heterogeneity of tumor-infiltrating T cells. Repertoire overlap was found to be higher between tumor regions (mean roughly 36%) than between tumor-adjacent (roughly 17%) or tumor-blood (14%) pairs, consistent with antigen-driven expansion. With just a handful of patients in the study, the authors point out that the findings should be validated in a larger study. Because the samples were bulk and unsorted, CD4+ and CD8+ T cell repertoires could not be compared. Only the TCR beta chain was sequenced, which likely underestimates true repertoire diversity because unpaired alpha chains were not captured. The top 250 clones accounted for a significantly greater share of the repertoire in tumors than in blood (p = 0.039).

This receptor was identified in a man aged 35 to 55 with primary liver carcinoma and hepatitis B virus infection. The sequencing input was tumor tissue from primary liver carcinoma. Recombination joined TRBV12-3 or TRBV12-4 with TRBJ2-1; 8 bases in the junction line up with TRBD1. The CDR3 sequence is CASIFLTGDYNEQFF. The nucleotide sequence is TGTGCCAGCATCTTTTTGACAGGGGATTACAATGAGCAGTTCTTC.